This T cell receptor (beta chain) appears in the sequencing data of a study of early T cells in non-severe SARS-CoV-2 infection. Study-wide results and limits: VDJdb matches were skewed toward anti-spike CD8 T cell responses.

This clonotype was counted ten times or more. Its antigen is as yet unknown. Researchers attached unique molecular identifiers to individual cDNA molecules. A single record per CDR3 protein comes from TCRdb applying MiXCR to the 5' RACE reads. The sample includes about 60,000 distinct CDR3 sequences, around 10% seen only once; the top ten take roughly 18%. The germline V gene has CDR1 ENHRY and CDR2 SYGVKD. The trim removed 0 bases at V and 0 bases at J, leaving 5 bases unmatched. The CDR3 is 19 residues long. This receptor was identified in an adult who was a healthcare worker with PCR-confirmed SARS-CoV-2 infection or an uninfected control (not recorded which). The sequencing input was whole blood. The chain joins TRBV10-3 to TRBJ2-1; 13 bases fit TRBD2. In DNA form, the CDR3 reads TGTGCCATCAGTGAGTCCCGGACTAGCGGGAGTGACTCCTACAATGAGCAGTTCTTC. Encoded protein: CAISESRTSGSDSYNEQFF.